This TCR beta chain was documented in a study of T cell responses to AZD1222 COVID-19 vaccine. Study conclusions and caveats: A rise in Spike-specific TCR breadth and depth followed two AZD1222 doses.

Comments on this clone: Its antigen is not known.

TCRdb's table, derived via immunoSEQ multiplex PCR, lists solely in-frame clones and lacks some. Of around 58,000 clones detected, about 81% appear once; the ten largest clones hold 10%. CDR3 length equals 14 residues. Germline V gene sequence: CDR1 SGHRS, CDR2 YFSETQ. V was trimmed by 6 bases and J by 2 bases, leaving 14 bases between them. The input for sequencing was peripheral blood, taken on day 0 of AZD1222 vaccination. The chain has TRBV5-1 and TRBJ1-1; tentatively, D is TRBD1 (6 bases). This receptor was obtained from an adult in good health. CDR3 coding DNA: TGCGCCAGCACTCAGTCAGGGGCCAACACTGAAGCTTTCTTT. Protein product: CASTQSGANTEAFF.